This entry lists 26 T cell receptor beta chains sequenced from one sample in a study of cytomegalovirus exposure and HLA in healthy donors. Primers included in the PCR were 60 Vbeta and 13 Jbeta primers. TCRdb keeps only in-frame clones here, not all; method: immunoSEQ multiplex PCR. The repertoire includes some 90,000 clones, approximately 83% of them detected once, and 3.8% sits in the top ten. Sample: PBMCs. These receptors came from a man aged 45-65 years in good health and CMV-seronegative.

The chain couples TRBV28 to TRBJ1-6, with 7 bases lining up with TRBD1. This CDR3 region has 16 residues. With V trimmed by 3 bases and J by 9 bases, 11 bases remained unmatched. From germline, CDR1 is MDHEN and CDR2 SYDVKM. The CDR3 loop reads CASSLGQRIGGSPLHF. CDR3 bases: TGTGCCAGCAGTTTGGGACAGCGGATAGGAGGTTCACCCCTCCACTTT.

This rearrangement joins TRBV19 to TRBJ2-3; 9 bases fit TRBD1. The V gene's germline CDR1 is LNHDA and CDR2 SQIVND (reference sequence). After removal of 5 bases from V and 6 bases from J, the junction contained 9 bases not matched to a gene. The CDR3 totals 15 residues. This CDR3 is CASSSKTTGGDTQYF. CDR3 nucleotides: TGTGCCAGTAGTTCTAAGACCACAGGGGGCGATACGCAGTATTTT.

This clone appeared once. The chain uses TRBV18 and TRBJ2-7; TRBD2 is a possible D gene (5 bases). Germline V gene data show CDR1 as KGHSH and CDR2 as LQKENI. The CDR3 is 14 residues long. With 4 bases removed from V and 4 bases from J, the gap between germline ends came to 14 bases. CDR3 sequence reads: CASSLQDRGYEQYF. The CDR3 DNA reads as TGTGCCAGCTCACTTCAAGACCGGGGATACGAGCAGTACTTC. Filled out from reference TRBV18 and TRBJ2-7, the complete variable domain reads NAGVMQNPRHLVRRRGQEARLRCSPMKGHSHVYWYRQLPEEGLKFMVYLQKENIIDESGMPKERFSAEFPKEGPSILRIQQVVRGDSAAYFCASSLQDRGYEQYFGPGTRLTVT.

The chain uses TRBV29-1 and TRBJ2-7; D perhaps matches TRBD1 (7 bases). V lost 4 bases, J lost 7 bases, and 23 bases lay in between. There are 15 residues in the CDR3. Germline V gene sequence: CDR1 SQVTM, CDR2 ANQGSEA. This CDR3 reads CSVGRDGATQGEQYF. In DNA form, the CDR3 reads TGCAGCGTTGGGCGGGACGGAGCCACACAGGGGGAGCAGTACTTC.

CDR3 in DNA: TGTGCCATCAAAGACCCTTCCGGAGAGCAGCCCCAGCATTTT. Translated, it gives CAIKDPSGEQPQHF. This chain connects TRBV19 to TRBJ1-5; D gene ambiguous. Deletions cut 10 bases from V and 7 bases from J, with 20 bases between. The CDR3 loop spans 14 amino acids. Germline-derived CDR1 and CDR2 are LNHDA and SQIVND (reference sequence).

This chain links TRBV12-5 with TRBJ2-3; possible D gene TRBD2, 6 bases. Trimming removed 0 bases at V and 5 bases at J, with 12 bases between. The CDR3 totals 15 residues. The germline V gene has CDR1 LGHNT and CDR2 FRNRAP. The CDR3 DNA reads as TGTGCTAGTGGTTTGGTACCGGGCGGGGAAGATACGCAGTATTTT. Encoded protein: CASGLVPGGEDTQYF.

The chain links TRBV7-2 to TRBJ1-5; D is unclear. The CDR3 is made up of 12 amino acids. V lost 3 bases and J 6 bases, leaving 6 bases between the germline ends. Germline V gene data show CDR1 as SGHTA and CDR2 as FQGNSA. The CDR3 region is CASSFSLQPQHF. CDR3 nucleotide sequence: TGTGCCAGCAGCTTCTCACTTCAGCCCCAGCATTTT.

This clone was found once. CDR3 DNA sequence: TGTGCCAGCAGCGAGGGCTCCGGAGCGGGAGGAAACACCATATATTTT. It is translated as CASSEGSGAGGNTIYF. The chain recombines TRBV9 with TRBJ1-3; D is unresolved. Germline V gene data show CDR1 as SGDLS and CDR2 as YYNGEE. The CDR3 spans 16 residues. Trimming pared 3 bases from V and 4 bases from J, leaving 17 bases between.

The gene calls are TRBV6-1 and TRBJ2-3; 7 bases agree with TRBD1. Trimming removed 6 bases from V and 3 bases from J; junction bases left unmatched: 9. Germline loops: CDR1 MNHNS, CDR2 SASEGT. CDR3 length: 15 residues. The chain's CDR3 is CASRRDETGTDTQYF. CDR3 sequence (DNA): TGTGCCAGCAGGAGGGACGAGACAGGGACAGATACGCAGTATTTT.

J is TRBJ2-7 and V is TRBV27, with D perhaps matching TRBD2 (6 bases). Germline CDR1 reads MNHEY; CDR2 reads SMNVEV (reference sequence). This CDR3 has 14 residues. Trimming removed 6 bases at V and 4 bases at J, with 16 bases between. The CDR3 DNA sequence: TGTGCCAGCAGCATGCTAGCGTTTGGTTACGAGCAGTACTTC. Protein: CASSMLAFGYEQYF.

This rearrangement joins TRBV7-3 to TRBJ1-1; D ambiguous. Per germline, CDR1 SGHTA and CDR2 FQGTGA. Trimming shortened V by 2 bases and J by 3 bases, and 13 bases separated the two germline ends. CDR3 size: 15 residues. The CDR3, as DNA: TGTGCCAGCAGCTTAGGAGGTCTGTCGTACACTGAAGCTTTCTTT. Translated: CASSLGGLSYTEAFF.

The chain joins TRBV28 to TRBJ1-5; D remains ambiguous. The CDR3 has 14 residues. The germline CDR1 and CDR2 sequences are MDHEN and SYDVKM. Trimming removed 5 bases from V and 5 bases from J, with 13 bases in between. CDR3 loop: CASSAPGWDQPQHF. CDR3 sequence (DNA): TGTGCCAGCAGTGCCCCCGGGTGGGATCAGCCCCAGCATTTT.

The sample holds a few counts of this clone. The CDR3 nucleotides are TGTGCCAGCAGCTGGGGACAGGAGTTCTATGGCTACACCTTC. Protein product: CASSWGQEFYGYTF. The chain has TRBV7-9 and TRBJ1-2; 8 bases map to TRBD1. CDR1 and CDR2 from the germline V gene are SEHNR and FQNEAQ (reference sequence). This CDR3 region has 14 residues. V lost 4 bases, J lost 4 bases, and 5 bases stayed unmatched.

This sequence joins TRBV4-3 and TRBJ2-7, with TRBD1 identical over 8 bases. There are 16 residues in the CDR3. The J segment lost 2 bases and the V segment lost 2 bases, leaving 8 bases of the junction unmatched. Germline assignment: CDR1 LGHNA and CDR2 YSLEER. This CDR3 reads CASSQQGAQDPYEQYF. CDR3 nucleotide sequence: TGCGCCAGCAGCCAACAGGGGGCGCAGGACCCCTACGAGCAGTACTTC.

The chain employs TRBV4-3 and TRBJ1-4, with 7 bases matching TRBD1. This CDR3 is built from 16 residues. CDR1 and CDR2 (germline): LGHNA, YSLEER. Trimming took 0 bases from V and 4 from J; bases not matched to a gene: 5. The CDR3 sequence is CASSQDPGQINEKLFF. DNA of the CDR3: TGCGCCAGCAGCCAAGACCCGGGACAGATTAATGAAAAACTGTTTTTT.

The CDR3 DNA reads TGTGCCGGCCGGGGTGGGCAGAGCACAGATACGCAGTATTTT. As protein: CAGRGGQSTDTQYF. The rearrangement joins TRBV28 to TRBJ2-3; D is perhaps TRBD2 (5 bases). V was clipped by 11 bases and J by 0 bases, with 15 bases between them. This CDR3 spans 14 amino acids. CDR1 is MDHEN, CDR2 SYDVKM, per germline.

V is TRBV19 and J is TRBJ2-2; TRBD2 agrees at 11 bases. The length of the CDR3 is 15 residues. Trimming cost V 8 bases and J 6 bases; bases outside gene matches: 8. Germline CDR1 LNHDA, CDR2 SQIVND (reference sequence). As DNA, the CDR3 is TGTGCCAGTGGATTAGCGGGAGGGCCATCCGGGGAGCTGTTTTTT. Its translation is CASGLAGGPSGELFF.

The chain joins TRBV5-4 to TRBJ2-2; TRBD1 aligns across 11 bases. Trimming removed 4 bases from V and 3 bases from J; junction bases left unmatched: 14. Germline CDR1 SGHNT, CDR2 YYREEE (reference sequence). The CDR3 runs to 19 residues. The CDR3 coding sequence is TGTGCCAGCAGCCCAGGGACAGGGGGGCGCCTGAGTCACACCGGGGAGCTGTTTTTT. Protein: CASSPGTGGRLSHTGELFF.

The chain carries TRBV7-9 and TRBJ2-7; perhaps TRBD2 as D (5 bases). CDR1 is SEHNR and CDR2 is FQNEAQ in the germline V gene (reference sequence). The CDR3 spans 12 residues. This CDR3 reads CSSSLDGRAESV. CDR3 bases: TGTTCCAGCAGCTTAGATGGGCGGGCAGAGTCGGTC.

This chain uses TRBV27 with TRBJ1-1; TRBD1 is a possible D gene (5 bases). The CDR3 has 14 residues. Germline V lookup: CDR1 MNHEY, CDR2 SMNVEV (reference sequence). V was cut by 2 bases and J by 1 base, with 8 bases left in between. This CDR3 is CASSLQGRNTEAFF. Written as DNA, the CDR3 is TGTGCCAGCAGTTTACAGGGTAGGAACACTGAAGCTTTCTTT.

The CDR3 loop reads CAISERGGDYGYTF. CDR3 DNA: TGTGCCATCAGTGAGAGAGGGGGCGACTATGGCTACACCTTC. The chain uses TRBV10-3 and TRBJ1-2, with TRBD1 matching over 7 bases. This CDR3 is built from 14 residues. J gave up 3 bases and V 2 bases, and 3 bases lay outside the gene matches. CDR1 and CDR2 from the germline V gene are ENHRY and SYGVKD.

A remark on this clone: This specimen includes other DNA sequences encoding the same CDR3. The chain is built from TRBV30 and TRBJ2-1, with 7 bases identical to TRBD2. Trimming at V came to 2 bases and at J to 7 bases, leaving 2 bases not matched to a gene. CDR1 is GTSNPN and CDR2 is SVGIG in the germline V gene (reference sequence). The CDR3 is 12 amino acids. CDR3 coding DNA: TGTGCCTGGAGTCCGGGGGGAAATGAGCAGTTCTTC. Its translation: CAWSPGGNEQFF.

V is TRBV6-1 and J is TRBJ2-3; a possible D gene is TRBD1 (6 bases). Trimming took off 2 bases at V and 3 bases at J, with 12 bases between the two ends. Germline V CDR1 and CDR2: MNHNS, SASEGT. The CDR3 is made up of 15 amino acids. The CDR3 region has the DNA TGTGCCAGCAGTGAAACGCCAGGGGCGACAGATACGCAGTATTTT. It is translated as CASSETPGATDTQYF.

This sequence joins TRBV5-1 and TRBJ2-7; TRBD1 agrees at 10 bases. This CDR3 has 16 amino acids. With 0 bases clipped from V and 3 bases from J, the junction kept 6 bases outside the gene matches. Per germline, CDR1 SGHRS and CDR2 YFSETQ. In nucleotides, the CDR3 is TGCGCCAGCAGCTTGGGCGCGACAGGGGGCAGCTACGAGCAGTACTTC. This codes for CASSLGATGGSYEQYF.

This clone has a handful of counts. Distinct nucleotide sequences in the sample also encode this CDR3. J is TRBJ2-7 and V is TRBV28; 7 nucleotides line up with TRBD2. Losses at the gene ends were 5 bases for V and 0 bases for J; bases not matched to a gene: 7. The CDR3 is 15 amino acids. Germline assignment: CDR1 MDHEN and CDR2 SYDVKM. As DNA, the CDR3 is TGTGCCAGCAGTCCCTGGGGGGGGAGCTCCTACGAGCAGTACTTC. It specifies CASSPWGGSSYEQYF. Full variable domain (outside the CDR3, taken from reference TRBV28 and TRBJ2-7): DVKVTQSSRYLVKRTGEKVFLECVQDMDHENMFWYRQDPGLGLRLIYFSYDVKMKEKGDIPEGYSVSREKKERFSLILESASTNQTSMYLCASSPWGGSSYEQYFGPGTRLTVT.

V is TRBV2 and J is TRBJ2-2, with 8 nucleotides matching TRBD1. CDR1 is SNHLY, CDR2 FYNNEI, per germline. The CDR3 is made up of 15 amino acids. The J segment lost 5 bases and the V segment lost 2 bases, leaving 4 bases of the junction unmatched. CDR3 amino acids: CASSEFRQGTGELFF. The CDR3 DNA reads TGTGCCAGCAGTGAATTCCGACAGGGGACCGGGGAGCTGTTTTTT.